This TCR beta chain was profiled in a study of blood T cell repertoires in COVID-19. Turning to the study itself: Both acute and convalescent COVID-19 samples were obtained from the United States, Italy and Spain. Nucleic acid was either cDNA or gDNA, and it came from T cells, B-cell-depleted T cells, or PBMCs.

Under the authors' procedure: Nucleated cell number was recorded as an estimate derived from reference gene primer amplification. The method was immunoSEQ multiplex PCR; TCRdb's version includes in-frame clones alone and lacks a portion of them. V, J and clone size are those of that table, while D and trimming were read from the DNA. Among about 230,000 clones, 83% were seen once, and the ten largest hold around 2.5%. This CDR3 has 14 amino acids. Losses at the gene ends were 5 bases for V and 2 bases for J; bases not matched to a gene: 4. Germline V gives CDR1 MGHDK, CDR2 SYGVNS. The receptor's source is a woman aged 70 to 79 with active or convalescent COVID-19. The rearrangement joins TRBV25-1 to TRBJ2-3; 7 positions match TRBD1. The sequenced sample consisted of peripheral blood. The CDR3 region is CASSLQGYTDTQYF. The CDR3 bases are TGTGCCAGCAGTCTACAGGGGTACACAGATACGCAGTATTTT.